This T cell receptor (beta chain) was recorded in a study of beta chain features in type 1 diabetes. Overall study findings and caveats: Within each of all four CD4+ subsets, Type 1 diabetes patients had TCRB CDR3s that were moderately but significantly shorter.

Regarding this clone: Its specificity is unknown.

The V end was cut by 7 bases, the J end by 8 bases, with 13 bases between. Germline lookup yields CDR1 MNHEY and CDR2 SMNVEV (reference sequence). The CDR3 has 12 amino acids. TCRB transcripts that were expressed got sequenced, as all of the isolated RNA had been reverse transcribed. Only in-frame clones appear in the TCRdb table, and some are missing; sequencing was by immunoSEQ multiplex PCR. The sample shows about 710,000 clones, more than 12% of them seen only once. The source of this sequence is a man between 18 and 35 years old with type 1 diabetes. The V gene is TRBV27, the J gene TRBJ2-3, with a possible D match to TRBD2 (5 bases). Source material: naive CD4+ T cells from blood. CDR3 sequence: CASIPPGITQYF. The CDR3, as DNA: TGTGCCAGCATCCCACCGGGGATTACGCAGTATTTT.